This TCR beta chain derives from a study of blood T cell repertoires in COVID-19. This clone was observed a few times. Sequenced by immunoSEQ multiplex PCR; TCRdb stores in-frame clones only, minus some. The table shows around 220,000 clones, with around nine tenths occurring only once. Germline V gene data show CDR1 as SGHTA and CDR2 as FQGTGA. The V gene lost 6 bases and the J gene lost 6 bases, with 12 bases spanning the gap. CDR3 size: 13 residues. V gene TRBV7-3 combines with J gene TRBJ2-1; weak D call: TRBD2 (6 bases). Sequencing was performed on peripheral blood. The clonotype originates from a man aged 18 to 35 with active or convalescent COVID-19. CDR3: CASSLQRANEQFF. Here the CDR3 DNA reads TGTGCCAGCAGTCTCCAGCGGGCCAATGAGCAGTTCTTC.